The T cell receptor (beta chain) described here comes from a study of post-analysis software for immune sequencing data. This clonotype was seen a few times. Unique molecular identifiers were carried by the TCR beta cDNA libraries. TCRdb passed the PCR reads through MiXCR, listing each CDR3 protein once. The sample lists almost 700,000 distinct CDR3 sequences, about 60% seen once, with about 11% in the top ten. Material for sequencing was blood. The clonotype originates from a girl aged 2-9 years with multiple sclerosis.

The CDR3 reads CSATPGGGNQPQHF. CDR3 in DNA: TGCAGTGCGACCCCGGGGGGCGGCAATCAGCCCCAGCATTTT. The V and J genes are TRBV20-1 and TRBJ1-5; D possibly corresponds to TRBD1 (6 bases). The V and J ends lost 6 bases and 2 bases respectively, with 14 bases between them. CDR1 is DFQATT, CDR2 SNEGSKA, per germline (reference sequence). The CDR3 has 14 amino acids.